Presented here are 26 T cell receptor beta chains from one specimen sequenced in a study of blood T cell repertoires in COVID-19. Libraries were prepared by immunoSEQ multiplex PCR; TCRdb keeps only in-frame clonotypes and omits some of them. The table has 60,000 to 75,000 clones, roughly 87% seen once; the top ten hold about 7%. The specimen sequenced was peripheral blood. These receptors came from a man between 45 and 60 years old with active COVID-19.

The chain employs TRBV13 and TRBJ2-1; 7 bases map to TRBD1. The CDR3 has 19 amino acids. V shed 5 bases, J shed 5 bases, and the junction held 21 bases outside the gene matches. Germline CDR1 is PRHDT and CDR2 is FYEKMQ (reference sequence). CDR3 in amino acids: CASSPPGQYSVPTHNEQFF. The CDR3 DNA sequence: TGTGCCAGCAGCCCACCGGGACAGTACAGTGTCCCGACCCACAATGAGCAGTTCTTC.

This clone has more than one count but fewer than ten. The chain couples TRBV13 to TRBJ1-3; possible D gene TRBD1, 6 bases. The CDR3 totals 16 residues. The germline V gene has CDR1 PRHDT and CDR2 FYEKMQ (reference sequence). Trimming pared 1 base from V and 1 base from J, leaving 11 bases between. CDR3 amino acids: CASSLEDSWSGNTIYF. The DNA of the CDR3 is TGTGCCAGCAGCTTAGAGGACAGCTGGTCTGGAAACACCATATATTTT.

This chain connects TRBV27 to TRBJ2-1, with a weak D call TRBD1 (6 bases). This CDR3 contains 17 residues. The germline V and J ends were trimmed by 6 bases and 3 bases, with 21 bases remaining between them. Germline values: CDR1 MNHEY, CDR2 SMNVEV (reference sequence). In nucleotides, the CDR3 is TGTGCCAGCAGCGCATTGGATGGGGGCCCGTTCTACAATGAGCAGTTCTTC. As protein: CASSALDGGPFYNEQFF.

The V call is TRBV5-4, the J call TRBJ2-3; TRBD2 matches at 16 bases. This CDR3 comprises 18 residues. V lost 3 bases, J lost 7 bases, and 11 bases stayed unmatched. Looked up from germline, CDR1 is SGHNT and CDR2 is YYREEE (reference sequence). The CDR3 is CASSSPGLAGGRGNTQYF. The CDR3 DNA is TGTGCCAGCAGCTCCCCGGGACTAGCGGGGGGGCGAGGGAATACGCAGTATTTT. Drawing the rest from reference TRBV5-4 and TRBJ2-3, the complete variable domain is ETGVTQSPTHLIKTRGQQVTLRCSSQSGHNTVSWYQQALGQGPQFIFQYYREEENGRGNFPPRFSGLQFPNYSSELNVNALELDDSALYLCASSSPGLAGGRGNTQYFGPGTRLTVL.

The V call is TRBV5-6, the J call TRBJ2-1; D gene unclear. CDR3 length equals 12 residues. Trimming stripped 2 bases from V and 5 bases from J, with 5 bases between. Germline CDR1 and CDR2: SGHDT and YYEEEE. Here the CDR3 reads CASSFGDNEQFF. CDR3 nucleotide sequence: TGTGCCAGCAGCTTTGGAGACAATGAGCAGTTCTTC. The variable domain in full, completed from reference TRBV5-6 and TRBJ2-1, reads DAGVTQSPTHLIKTRGQQVTLRCSPKSGHDTVSWYQQALGQGPQFIFQYYEEEERQRGNFPDRFSGHQFPNYSSELNVNALLLGDSALYLCASSFGDNEQFFGPGTRLTVL.

The chain has TRBV18 and TRBJ2-7; D might be TRBD1 (6 bases). The germline V gene has CDR1 KGHSH and CDR2 LQKENI. The CDR3 is 14 residues long. V was trimmed by 2 bases and J by 2 bases, leaving 10 bases between them. The CDR3 sequence: CASSPDRSPYEQYF. Written as DNA, the CDR3 is TGTGCCAGCTCACCAGACAGGAGTCCCTACGAGCAGTACTTC.

The V and J genes are TRBV5-1 and TRBJ2-3; TRBD2 matches at 7 bases. The CDR3 runs to 13 residues. Trimming took 7 bases from V and 5 from J; bases not matched to a gene: 7. CDR1 and CDR2 from the germline V gene are SGHRS and YFSETQ. The chain's CDR3 is CASSLAGEDTQYF. The CDR3 coding sequence is TGCGCCAGCTCCCTGGCGGGAGAAGATACGCAGTATTTT.

This clone has just a few counts. This sequence joins TRBV5-5 and TRBJ2-3; D unresolved. V lost 0 bases, J lost 5 bases, and 13 bases lay in between. Germline V lookup: CDR1 SGHKS, CDR2 YYEKEE (reference sequence). CDR3 size: 15 residues. Here the CDR3 DNA reads TGTGCCAGCAGCTTGGCTGAAGTAGAAGTAGATACGCAGTATTTT. Encoded protein: CASSLAEVEVDTQYF.

V and J are TRBV4-1 and TRBJ2-1, with D possibly being TRBD2 (5 bases). The germline V gene encodes CDR1 MGHRA and CDR2 YSYEKL. The CDR3 is made up of 16 amino acids. V was shortened by 1 base and J by 0 bases, with 10 bases between the two germline ends. CDR3 bases: TGCGCCAGCAGCCAAGGGGATGGGAGCTCCTACAATGAGCAGTTCTTC. It codes for CASSQGDGSSYNEQFF.

CDR3 amino acids: CSASALGRTYNEQFF. The CDR3, as DNA: TGCAGTGCTAGTGCACTAGGAAGGACCTACAATGAGCAGTTCTTC. The chain employs TRBV20-1 and TRBJ2-1, with a weak D call TRBD2 (5 bases). Germline V CDR1 and CDR2: DFQATT, SNEGSKA (reference sequence). The CDR3 is 15 residues long. Trimming removed 3 bases at V and 2 bases at J, with 14 bases between.

The chain employs TRBV9 and TRBJ2-5, with a weak D call TRBD1 (5 bases). Germline CDR1 SGDLS, CDR2 YYNGEE. V lost 4 bases to trimming and J lost 4 bases, with 17 bases between them. There are 15 residues in the CDR3. Written as DNA, the CDR3 is TGTGCCAGCAGCAGCAAGCAGGGAATAAGAGAGACCCAGTACTTC. It translates to CASSSKQGIRETQYF.

The chain employs TRBV28 and TRBJ2-3, with no clear D. V lost 1 base to trimming and J lost 0 bases, with 11 bases between them. Germline V lookup: CDR1 MDHEN, CDR2 SYDVKM. The CDR3 length is 16 residues. The CDR3 DNA reads as TGTGCCAGCAGTTTATATCGCATCACTAGCACAGATACGCAGTATTTT. Residues: CASSLYRITSTDTQYF.

This chain connects TRBV5-1 to TRBJ2-6; D possibly corresponds to TRBD2 (5 bases). The CDR3 has 13 residues. Trimming left V 9 bases short and J 4 bases short, with 11 bases between. The germline CDR1 and CDR2 sequences are SGHRS and YFSETQ. Here the CDR3 reads CATAPGGANVLTF. DNA for the CDR3: TGCGCCACCGCCCCGGGGGGGGCCAACGTCCTGACTTTC.

This chain connects TRBV28 to TRBJ1-1, with unresolved D. The CDR3 contains 13 residues. Trimming stripped 10 bases from V and 5 bases from J, with 17 bases between. Germline assignment: CDR1 MDHEN and CDR2 SYDVKM. This chain's CDR3 is CATLRAFVTEAFF. The CDR3 bases are TGTGCCACCCTTCGAGCGTTTGTGACTGAAGCTTTCTTT. The full variable domain, completed using reference TRBV28 and TRBJ1-1, is DVKVTQSSRYLVKRTGEKVFLECVQDMDHENMFWYRQDPGLGLRLIYFSYDVKMKEKGDIPEGYSVSREKKERFSLILESASTNQTSMYLCATLRAFVTEAFFGQGTRLTVV.

This clone was detected a few times. The chain is built from TRBV9 and TRBJ2-1; 8 nucleotides align to TRBD2. V trimming: 0 bases; J trimming: 9 bases; junction bases outside the gene matches: 5. In germline, CDR1 is SGDLS, CDR2 YYNGEE. The CDR3 covers 14 residues. The CDR3 bases are TGTGCCAGCAGCGTAGAGGGACTAGTCGGTGAGCAGTTCTTC. Translated, it gives CASSVEGLVGEQFF.

The V call is TRBV27, the J call TRBJ1-6, with TRBD1 matching over 8 bases. V lost 5 bases and J lost 6; bases outside the gene matches: 6. Germline assignment: CDR1 MNHEY and CDR2 SMNVEV (reference sequence). The CDR3 extends over 15 amino acids. CDR3: CASSPTGVINSPLHF. The DNA of the CDR3 is TGTGCCAGCAGTCCGACAGGGGTTATTAATTCACCCCTCCACTTT.

The V call is TRBV9, the J call TRBJ2-1; TRBD2 aligns across 14 bases. The V gene end was trimmed by 0 bases and the J gene end by 0 bases; junction bases not matched to a gene: 8. The V gene's germline CDR1 is SGDLS and CDR2 YYNGEE. This CDR3 region has 20 residues. The CDR3 sequence is CASSVAGTSGGRSSYNEQFF. The CDR3 DNA reads TGTGCCAGCAGCGTAGCGGGGACTAGCGGGGGCCGAAGCTCCTACAATGAGCAGTTCTTC.

V is TRBV2 and J is TRBJ2-3; a possible D gene is TRBD1 (5 bases). The CDR3 is 13 amino acids. Per the germline V gene, CDR1 is SNHLY and CDR2 is FYNNEI. Deletions cut 7 bases from V and 8 bases from J, with 16 bases between. The chain's CDR3 is CASKGNSFSTQYF. CDR3 DNA sequence: TGTGCCAGCAAGGGGAATAGCTTCTCTACGCAGTATTTT.

The V call is TRBV6-1, the J call TRBJ2-3; 11 bases are a match to TRBD2. Germline CDR1 MNHNS, CDR2 SASEGT. CDR3 length: 17 amino acids. Germline trimming cut 2 bases from V and 1 base from J; bases unmatched to any gene: 5. CDR3 region: CASSELTSGIGTDTQYF. The CDR3 nucleotides read TGTGCCAGCAGTGAATTGACTAGCGGGATCGGCACAGATACGCAGTATTTT.

The chain couples TRBV2 to TRBJ2-2; D is perhaps TRBD1 (6 bases). There are 15 residues in the CDR3. The V gene lost 4 bases and the J gene lost 3 bases, with 12 bases spanning the gap. CDR1 and CDR2 (germline): SNHLY, FYNNEI. In DNA form, the CDR3 reads TGTGCCAGCAGTGGAATGACAGGCTACACCGGGGAGCTGTTTTTT. Protein: CASSGMTGYTGELFF. Variable domain in full (rest from reference TRBV2 and TRBJ2-2): EPEVTQTPSHQVTQMGQEVILRCVPISNHLYFYWYRQILGQKVEFLVSFYNNEISEKSEIFDDQFSVERPDGSNFTLKIRSTKLEDSAMYFCASSGMTGYTGELFFGEGSRLTVL.

This clone showed up just a few times. CDR3 sequence reads: CASSFREGGTEAFF. The CDR3 DNA follows: TGTGCCAGCAGTTTCCGGGAAGGGGGCACTGAAGCTTTCTTT. This sequence joins TRBV28 and TRBJ1-1, with D perhaps TRBD1 (6 bases). This CDR3 has 14 amino acids. V lost 3 bases and J 4 bases, leaving 12 bases between the germline ends. Germline V gives CDR1 MDHEN, CDR2 SYDVKM.

V and J are TRBV7-9 and TRBJ2-5, with 7 bases that match TRBD1. J was trimmed by 2 bases and V by 8 bases; bases with no gene match: 8. Germline V gene data show CDR1 as SEHNR and CDR2 as FQNEAQ (reference sequence). CDR3 length: 14 residues. The CDR3 spells CASGRDSSQETQYF. The CDR3 nucleotides read TGTGCCAGCGGTCGGGACAGCTCTCAAGAGACCCAGTACTTC.

The chain joins TRBV2 to TRBJ1-5, with D hard to call. The CDR3 sequence is 11 residues long. Trimming took off 4 bases at V and 5 bases at J, with 3 bases between the two ends. Germline V gives CDR1 SNHLY, CDR2 FYNNEI. The CDR3 region is CASSADQPQHF. CDR3 bases: TGTGCCAGCAGTGCGGATCAGCCCCAGCATTTT.

The rearrangement uses TRBV5-6 and TRBJ2-3, with D perhaps matching TRBD1 (5 bases). The CDR3 spans 14 residues. V shed 2 bases and J shed 7 bases, with 14 bases lying between them. Per germline, CDR1 SGHDT and CDR2 YYEEEE. CDR3 nucleotide sequence: TGTGCCAGCAGCTTAGGAGTAGGGGATAATACGCAGTATTTT. Translated, it gives CASSLGVGDNTQYF. The full variable domain, in which reference TRBV5-6 and TRBJ2-3 provide the parts outside the CDR3, is DAGVTQSPTHLIKTRGQQVTLRCSPKSGHDTVSWYQQALGQGPQFIFQYYEEEERQRGNFPDRFSGHQFPNYSSELNVNALLLGDSALYLCASSLGVGDNTQYFGPGTRLTVL.

The chain links TRBV10-3 to TRBJ2-2; possible D gene TRBD2, 5 bases. CDR1 ENHRY and CDR2 SYGVKD come from the germline V gene. The ends were cut back, 7 bases at V and 8 bases at J, with 14 bases in the middle. The CDR3 sequence is 13 residues long. The DNA for the CDR3 is TGTGCCATCATGCCGAACGGCGGGGGGGAGCTGTTTTTT. This encodes CAIMPNGGGELFF.

The J gene is TRBJ2-7, the V gene TRBV9; 12 bases agree with TRBD1. The CDR3 runs 17 residues. The V segment lost 3 bases and the J segment 3 bases; nucleotides outside the gene matches: 10. Germline values: CDR1 SGDLS, CDR2 YYNGEE. The CDR3, as DNA: TGTGCCAGCAGCGATCCGGGACAGGGGGCGCTGGACTACGAGCAGTACTTC. This translates into CASSDPGQGALDYEQYF.